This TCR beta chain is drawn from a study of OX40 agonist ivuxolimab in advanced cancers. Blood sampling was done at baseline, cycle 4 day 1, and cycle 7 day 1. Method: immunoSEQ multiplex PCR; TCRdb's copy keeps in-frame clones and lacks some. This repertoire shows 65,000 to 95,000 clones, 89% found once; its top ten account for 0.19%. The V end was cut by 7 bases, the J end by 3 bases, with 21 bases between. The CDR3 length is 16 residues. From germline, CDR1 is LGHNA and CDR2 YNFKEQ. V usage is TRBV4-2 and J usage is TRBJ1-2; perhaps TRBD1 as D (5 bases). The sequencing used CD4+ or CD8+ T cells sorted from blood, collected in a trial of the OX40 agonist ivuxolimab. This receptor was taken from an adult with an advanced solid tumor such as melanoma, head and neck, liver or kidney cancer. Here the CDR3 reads CASIVPKGRFDYGYTF. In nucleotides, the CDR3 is TGTGCCAGCATCGTACCCAAGGGGCGGTTCGACTATGGCTACACCTTC.